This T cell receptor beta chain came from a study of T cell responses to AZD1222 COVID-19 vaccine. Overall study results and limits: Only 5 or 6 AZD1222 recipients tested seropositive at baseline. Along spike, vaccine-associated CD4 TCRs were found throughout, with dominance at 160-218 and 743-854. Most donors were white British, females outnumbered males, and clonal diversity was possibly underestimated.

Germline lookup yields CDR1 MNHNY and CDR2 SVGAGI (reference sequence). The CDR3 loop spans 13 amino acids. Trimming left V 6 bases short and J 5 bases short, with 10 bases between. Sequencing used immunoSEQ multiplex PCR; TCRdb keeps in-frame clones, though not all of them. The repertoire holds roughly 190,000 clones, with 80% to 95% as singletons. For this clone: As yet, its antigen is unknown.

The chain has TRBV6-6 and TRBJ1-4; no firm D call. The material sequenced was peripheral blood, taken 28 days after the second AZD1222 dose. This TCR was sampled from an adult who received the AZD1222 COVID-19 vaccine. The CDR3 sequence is CASSLDWNEKLFF. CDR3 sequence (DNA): TGTGCCAGCAGCCTGGACTGGAATGAAAAACTGTTTTTT.